This entry lists 29 T cell receptor beta chains sequenced from one sample in a study of blood T cell repertoires in COVID-19. Assay: immunoSEQ multiplex PCR; the TCRdb copy retains only in-frame clones and omits some. The table records roughly 500,000 clones, roughly 88% of them present only once. The sequenced sample consisted of peripheral blood. These receptors all stem from a human donor in a cohort sampled during active COVID-19.

The chain links TRBV10-3 to TRBJ2-1, with 8 bases matching TRBD2. The trim removed 5 bases at V and 4 bases at J, leaving 4 bases unmatched. CDR3 length equals 14 residues. Germline CDR1 is ENHRY and CDR2 is SYGVKD. The CDR3 bases are TGTGCCATCAGTTCAGCGGGAGCTTACAATGAGCAGTTCTTC. Translation: CAISSAGAYNEQFF.

The chain recombines TRBV2 with TRBJ2-2; possibly TRBD2 for D (5 bases). Germline CDR1 is SNHLY and CDR2 is FYNNEI. The CDR3 is 14 residues long. Trimming left V 7 bases short and J 6 bases short, with 15 bases between. CDR3 loop: CASKGASTAGELFF. CDR3 nucleotides: TGTGCCAGCAAGGGAGCCTCGACTGCCGGGGAGCTGTTTTTT.

The chain links TRBV19 to TRBJ1-1; 9 bases are a match to TRBD1. Looked up from germline, CDR1 is LNHDA and CDR2 is SQIVND (reference sequence). Germline trimming cut 3 bases from V and 2 bases from J; bases unmatched to any gene: 10. This CDR3 is built from 17 residues. CDR3 nucleotides: TGTGCCAGTAGTATCCCACCGTCGGGACAGGGAAACACTGAAGCTTTCTTT. This encodes CASSIPPSGQGNTEAFF.

The chain employs TRBV4-1 and TRBJ2-7, with 9 bases lining up with TRBD1. The J segment lost 2 bases and the V segment lost 4 bases, leaving 3 bases of the junction unmatched. This CDR3 comprises 14 residues. Germline-derived CDR1 and CDR2 are MGHRA and YSYEKL. The CDR3 nucleotides read TGCGCCAGCAGCCCGGGACAGGGCGCCTACGAGCAGTACTTC. Translated: CASSPGQGAYEQYF.

CDR3 sequence reads: CASSQHQRGFNVLTF. The CDR3 DNA is TGCGCCAGCAGCCAACACCAACGGGGTTTCAACGTCCTGACTTTC. The chain carries TRBV4-1 and TRBJ2-6; D perhaps matches TRBD2 (5 bases). Germline V CDR1 and CDR2: MGHRA, YSYEKL. The germline V and J ends were trimmed by 2 bases and 9 bases, with 14 bases remaining between them. CDR3 length: 15 residues.

This clone is a singleton in its sample. This chain uses TRBV6-4 with TRBJ2-2; unclear D gene. The CDR3 loop spans 13 amino acids. V was trimmed by 4 bases and J by 0 bases, leaving 3 bases between them. Looked up from germline, CDR1 is MRHNA and CDR2 is SNTAGT. This CDR3 is CASSATNTGELFF. In DNA form, the CDR3 reads TGTGCCAGCAGTGCAACGAACACCGGGGAGCTGTTTTTT.

This clone was detected only a few times. This chain links TRBV24-1 with TRBJ2-2; tentatively, D is TRBD1 (5 bases). The CDR3 is 13 residues long. The germline V gene encodes CDR1 KGHDR and CDR2 SFDVKD. With 10 bases removed from V and 0 bases from J, the gap between germline ends came to 8 bases. In DNA form, the CDR3 reads TGTGCCACTGGACATTCGAACACCGGGGAGCTGTTTTTT. Its protein is CATGHSNTGELFF.

The gene calls are TRBV7-6 and TRBJ2-7; 14 bases agree with TRBD2. The germline V gene has CDR1 SGHVS and CDR2 FNYEAQ. This CDR3 has 16 residues. The ends lost 0 bases at V and 6 bases at J; junction bases unmatched: 4. The DNA of the CDR3 is TGTGCCAGCAGCTTAGCGACTAGCGGGAGGGGCTTCGAGCAGTACTTC. Amino acid sequence: CASSLATSGRGFEQYF.

This chain connects TRBV30 to TRBJ1-2; perhaps TRBD1 as D (5 bases). V was cut by 4 bases and J by 1 base, with 10 bases left in between. The CDR3 extends over 13 amino acids. Germline V lookup: CDR1 GTSNPN, CDR2 SVGIG (reference sequence). The CDR3 loop is CAWTPGGNYGYTF. CDR3 in DNA: TGTGCCTGGACCCCGGGGGGTAACTATGGCTACACCTTC.

Concerning this clone: This same CDR3 is encoded by further DNA sequences in the sample. The chain links TRBV7-3 to TRBJ1-1, with a weak D call TRBD1 (5 bases). This CDR3 has 13 amino acids. The V end was cut by 3 bases, the J end by 5 bases, with 10 bases between. Germline loops: CDR1 SGHTA, CDR2 FQGTGA. This CDR3 is CASSFTGDTEAFF. The CDR3 DNA reads as TGTGCCAGCAGCTTTACGGGGGATACTGAAGCTTTCTTT.

The CDR3 spells CASSLWTDYGYTF. The CDR3 nucleotides read TGCGCCAGCAGCTTGTGGACAGACTATGGCTACACCTTC. V is TRBV5-1 and J is TRBJ1-2; possibly TRBD1 for D (6 bases). The CDR3 is 13 residues long. Deletions cut 1 base from V and 3 bases from J, with 7 bases between. Germline V gene sequence: CDR1 SGHRS, CDR2 YFSETQ.

The V call is TRBV5-5, the J call TRBJ1-4; 11 positions agree with TRBD1. J gave up 8 bases and V 0 bases, and 6 bases lay outside the gene matches. The CDR3 consists of 16 residues. Germline CDR1 reads SGHKS; CDR2 reads YYEKEE (reference sequence). The CDR3 loop reads CASSLAMDRGREKLFF. CDR3 bases: TGTGCCAGCAGCTTGGCCATGGACAGGGGGCGGGAAAAACTGTTTTTT.

The chain has TRBV28 and TRBJ1-1; TRBD1 agrees at 9 bases. V lost 4 bases to trimming and J lost 6 bases; unmatched junction nucleotides: 9. Per the germline V gene, CDR1 is MDHEN and CDR2 is SYDVKM. This CDR3 has 15 amino acids. The CDR3: CASSWGQGMGSEAFF. The CDR3 bases are TGTGCCAGCAGTTGGGGACAGGGAATGGGCTCTGAAGCTTTCTTT.

The rearrangement uses TRBV5-1 and TRBJ1-2, with TRBD1 matching over 7 bases. V gave up 2 bases and J gave up 2 bases; unmatched junction bases: 9. Germline V gene data show CDR1 as SGHRS and CDR2 as YFSETQ. The CDR3 totals 16 residues. CDR3 in DNA: TGCGCCAGCAGCTTAAGCCCGGGGACAGTCAACTATGGCTACACCTTC. It yields the protein CASSLSPGTVNYGYTF.

This clone came up once. This sequence joins TRBV4-3 and TRBJ2-7; possible D gene TRBD1, 7 bases. Trimming shortened V by 6 bases and J by 6 bases, and 15 bases separated the two germline ends. CDR1 is LGHNA, CDR2 YSLEER, per germline. This CDR3 has 13 residues. The CDR3 DNA reads as TGCGCCAGCAGTACCACGCGGGACAGCGAGCAGTACTTC. Its translation is CASSTTRDSEQYF.

The chain couples TRBV6-4 to TRBJ1-5; D is unclear. The CDR3 is 13 amino acids. Germline assignment: CDR1 MRHNA and CDR2 SNTAGT. V lost 6 bases and J 0 bases, leaving 6 bases between the germline ends. CDR3 DNA sequence: TGTGCCAGCAGCGAGTCTAGCAATCAGCCCCAGCATTTT. It is translated as CASSESSNQPQHF.

On this clone: One end of the junction does not line up with germline, which may come from a read error. The rearrangement links TRBV2 to TRBJ1-1; D possibly corresponds to TRBD1 (5 bases). This CDR3 contains 13 residues. CDR1 is SNHLY, CDR2 FYNNEI, per germline. The CDR3 is CASRLGAWGEGFF. The CDR3 bases are TGTGCCAGCAGGTTAGGGGCGTGGGGGGAAGGTTTCTTT.

The rearrangement joins TRBV7-6 to TRBJ2-7; TRBD1 matches at 8 bases. This CDR3 region has 15 residues. Unmatched junction bases numbered 10, after V lost 4 bases and J lost 5 bases. Germline CDR1 is SGHVS and CDR2 is FNYEAQ. DNA of the CDR3: TGTGCCAGCAGCTCCCTGGACAGGGAAAGCGACGAGCAGTACTTC. Translation gives CASSSLDRESDEQYF. The full variable domain, completed using reference TRBV7-6 and TRBJ2-7, is GAGVSQSPRYKVTKRGQDVALRCDPISGHVSLYWYRQALGQGPEFLTYFNYEAQQDKSGLPNDRFSAERPEGSISTLTIQRTEQRDSAMYRCASSSLDRESDEQYFGPGTRLTVT.

J is TRBJ1-2 and V is TRBV5-1; D ambiguous. Looked up from germline, CDR1 is SGHRS and CDR2 is YFSETQ. The CDR3 length is 16 residues. Trimming stripped 0 bases from V and 0 bases from J, with 12 bases between. The CDR3 reads CASSLEVAPTNYGYTF. CDR3 coding DNA: TGCGCCAGCAGCTTGGAGGTAGCGCCAACTAACTATGGCTACACCTTC.

This clone was picked up one time. The chain carries TRBV28 and TRBJ1-2; TRBD1 is a possible D gene (5 bases). V was cut by 8 bases and J by 3 bases, with 19 bases left in between. This CDR3 is built from 15 residues. Germline CDR1 MDHEN, CDR2 SYDVKM. The CDR3 nucleotides read TGTGCCAGCTCTGGCGGGGACCCCCGCTACTATGGCTACACCTTC. Translation: CASSGGDPRYYGYTF.

The V gene is TRBV28, the J gene TRBJ1-5; 7 positions agree with TRBD1. V shed 5 bases, J shed 4 bases, and the junction held 5 bases outside the gene matches. CDR3 size: 14 residues. The V gene's germline CDR1 is MDHEN and CDR2 SYDVKM. The CDR3 DNA reads as TGTGCCAGCAGTCTGACAGGGTATAATCAGCCCCAGCATTTT. Its translation: CASSLTGYNQPQHF.

The chain couples TRBV5-1 to TRBJ2-3; a possible D gene is TRBD2 (5 bases). Germline V CDR1 and CDR2: SGHRS, YFSETQ. The CDR3 loop spans 16 amino acids. The V and J ends lost 0 bases and 3 bases respectively, with 14 bases between them. CDR3: CASSLAESGETDTQYF. The CDR3 nucleotides are TGCGCCAGCAGCTTGGCCGAATCCGGGGAGACAGATACGCAGTATTTT.

This clone was observed once. This chain connects TRBV24-1 to TRBJ2-7; D is possibly TRBD2 (5 bases). The CDR3 consists of 15 residues. Per the germline V gene, CDR1 is KGHDR and CDR2 is SFDVKD. V lost 3 bases and J 0 bases, leaving 11 bases between the germline ends. CDR3 protein: CATSDTTTSSYEQYF. The CDR3, as DNA: TGTGCCACCAGTGATACAACTACTAGCTCCTACGAGCAGTACTTC.

V and J are TRBV7-2 and TRBJ2-7, with D possibly matching TRBD1 (6 bases). CDR3 length: 17 amino acids. V lost 5 bases, J lost 2 bases, and 22 bases lay in between. Germline-derived CDR1 and CDR2 are SGHTA and FQGNSA. The CDR3, as DNA: TGTGCCAGCAGCCCATTTCGCACAGGGAATAATCCCTACGAGCAGTACTTC. The encoded protein is CASSPFRTGNNPYEQYF. Complete variable domain (other parts from reference TRBV7-2 and TRBJ2-7): GAGVSQSPSNKVTEKGKDVELRCDPISGHTALYWYRQSLGQGLEFLIYFQGNSAPDKSGLPSDRFSAERTGGSVSTLTIQRTQQEDSAVYLCASSPFRTGNNPYEQYFGPGTRLTVT.

The CDR3 DNA is TGTGCCAGCTGCCGAAGGGGTGGCAATCAGCCCCAGCATTTT. Its protein is CASCRRGGNQPQHF. This chain uses TRBV6-5 with TRBJ1-5; D perhaps matches TRBD1 (5 bases). Germline V CDR1 and CDR2: MNHEY, SVGAGI. The CDR3 is 14 residues long. Trimming took off 8 bases at V and 2 bases at J, with 13 bases between the two ends.

The chain carries TRBV4-2 and TRBJ2-7, with D perhaps TRBD2 (5 bases). Trimming removed 5 bases from V and 7 bases from J, with 18 bases in between. The CDR3 covers 14 residues. Germline CDR1 is LGHNA and CDR2 is YNFKEQ. CDR3 sequence (DNA): TGTGCCAGCAGCTCCCGGCCGGCCGAGCGGGAGCAGTACTTC. Protein product: CASSSRPAEREQYF.

This clone was seen only a few times. The chain recombines TRBV28 with TRBJ1-5; D is undetermined. This CDR3 comprises 13 residues. V shed 11 bases and J shed 1 base, with 12 bases lying between them. Germline V gives CDR1 MDHEN, CDR2 SYDVKM. The CDR3 loop is CASFGLSNQPQHF. The CDR3 region has the DNA TGTGCCTCCTTCGGGTTGAGCAATCAGCCCCAGCATTTT.

This clone was detected only a few times. This chain connects TRBV10-3 to TRBJ1-4; possible D gene TRBD1, 6 bases. Germline-derived CDR1 and CDR2 are ENHRY and SYGVKD. The ends were cut back, 6 bases at V and 0 bases at J, with 11 bases in the middle. This CDR3 region has 15 residues. CDR3 in amino acids: CAIRGGQATNEKLFF. The CDR3 coding sequence is TGTGCCATCAGAGGGGGACAAGCAACTAATGAAAAACTGTTTTTT.

This CDR3 is CASSFGGSITDTQYF. CDR3 nucleotides: TGTGCCAGCAGCTTCGGCGGGAGTATAACAGATACGCAGTATTTT. The chain is built from TRBV11-3 and TRBJ2-3; the match to TRBD2 covers 7 bases. V gave up 3 bases and J gave up 3 bases; unmatched junction bases: 6. This CDR3 is built from 15 residues. Germline loops: CDR1 SGHNT, CDR2 YENEEA.